These 23 T cell receptor beta chains share one sample of origin, sequenced in a study of CXCR3-negative and CXCR3-positive naive CD8 T cells. Study-wide points: Researchers report that CXCR3-positive naive cells carry more hydrophobic TRB CDR3s than CXCR3-negative naive cells.

These receptors are not linked to any known antigen. Each TRB cDNA library was prepared by 5' RACE (with UMI labels). Following a re-call of the 5' RACE reads, TCRdb has one entry per CDR3 protein and lacks DNA. The sample is made up of about 130,000 distinct CDR3 sequences, and the top ten hold approximately 0.54% of it. The material sequenced was naive CXCR3+ CD8+ T cells from blood. Subset in this sample: CD45RO-CCR7+CD27+CD95- naive CD8+ T cells expressing CXCR3 (TNR3+). The receptors originated from a human donor in good health. Some clones in this sample may be carry-over from other donors' samples.

This sequence joins TRBV29-1 and TRBJ2-3; TCRdb reports TRBD2, a call that lacks DNA to check it against. Germline values: CDR1 SQVTM, CDR2 ANQGSEA. The CDR3 length is 16 residues. The CDR3 is CSVMGLADSSTDTQYF.

The rearrangement uses TRBV29-1 and TRBJ2-7; there is no DNA to check the TCRdb D call of TRBD1. CDR1 and CDR2 (germline): SQVTM, ANQGSEA. The CDR3 sequence is 15 residues long. CDR3 in amino acids: CSVEEVRQGSYQQYF.

The rearrangement links TRBV29-1 to TRBJ2-2. Germline values: CDR1 SQVTM, CDR2 ANQGSEA. The CDR3 spans 12 residues. CDR3 in amino acids: CSAIVESGELFF.

The genes are TRBV28 and TRBJ2-5. The CDR3 extends over 12 amino acids. Per the germline V gene, CDR1 is MDHEN and CDR2 is SYDVKM. The CDR3 here is CASSSLRETQYF.

The J gene is TRBJ2-2, the V gene TRBV28; TCRdb's assignment of TRBD1 cannot be checked, as there is no DNA. From germline, CDR1 is MDHEN and CDR2 SYDVKM. This CDR3 spans 15 amino acids. CDR3 residues: CASSRTLTGTGELFF.

The gene calls are TRBV12-3 or TRBV12-4 and TRBJ1-1. This CDR3 region has 14 residues. The CDR3 loop reads CASSFVFGDTEAFF.

This chain uses TRBV7-8 with TRBJ2-1; TCRdb's D call of TRBD2 is untestable without DNA. Germline V gives CDR1 SGHVS, CDR2 FQNEAQ. The CDR3 loop spans 14 amino acids. The CDR3 sequence is CASSLDSGGNEQFF.

The chain couples TRBV20-1 to TRBJ1-5; with no DNA, the TCRdb D assignment of TRBD1 cannot be verified. The CDR3 length is 17 residues. Per germline, CDR1 DFQATT and CDR2 SNEGSKA (reference sequence). CDR3 sequence reads: CSAREDGTLYSNQPQHF.

The chain is built from TRBV28 and TRBJ2-7; TCRdb returns TRBD2, unconfirmable since there is no DNA. The CDR3 extends over 15 amino acids. Germline assignment: CDR1 MDHEN and CDR2 SYDVKM. CDR3 protein: CASNRRGSGWYEQYF.

The chain links TRBV27 to TRBJ2-3; with no DNA, the TCRdb D assignment of TRBD1 cannot be verified. Germline V lookup: CDR1 MNHEY, CDR2 SMNVEV (reference sequence). The CDR3 totals 15 residues. The CDR3 sequence: CASSFRGDNTDTQYF.

The chain is built from TRBV24-1 and TRBJ2-1; the TCRdb call, TRBD2, lacks DNA for checking. Germline V gene sequence: CDR1 KGHDR, CDR2 SFDVKD. This CDR3 contains 15 residues. This chain's CDR3 is CATSSGTSGYNEQFF.

The gene calls are TRBV9 and TRBJ2-1; TCRdb indicates TRBD2, and absent DNA this call remains unverified. The CDR3 spans 17 residues. CDR1 and CDR2 (germline): SGDLS, YYNGEE. The CDR3 sequence: CASSVAIESSGRGEQFF.

This chain joins TRBV12-3 or TRBV12-4 and TRBJ2-7; the TCRdb call, TRBD1, lacks DNA for checking. This CDR3 is 15 amino acids long. The CDR3 reads CASREQGNTPYEQYF.

The gene calls are TRBV24-1 and TRBJ2-1; lacking DNA, the TRBD2 call made by TCRdb goes unchecked. This CDR3 is 14 amino acids long. Germline assignment: CDR1 KGHDR and CDR2 SFDVKD. The CDR3 reads CAAGLAGDGNEQFF.

The chain carries TRBV7-6 and TRBJ2-3; absent DNA, TCRdb's TRBD1 call cannot be checked. The CDR3 consists of 17 residues. Germline-derived CDR1 and CDR2 are SGHVS and FNYEAQ. CDR3 residues: CASSNPSRGGAVDTQYF.

This chain joins TRBV5-1 and TRBJ2-7; TCRdb outputs TRBD2, but without DNA this stays unchecked. Germline CDR1 SGHRS, CDR2 YFSETQ. The CDR3 has 19 residues. The CDR3 here is CASSLGSGLPDTRIYEQYF.

V usage is TRBV25-1 and J usage is TRBJ2-5; TCRdb gives TRBD1 as the D gene, but with no DNA this cannot be confirmed. CDR3 length equals 16 residues. Per germline, CDR1 MGHDK and CDR2 SYGVNS. The CDR3 sequence is CASSDPRRVTGETQYF. The complete variable domain, with remaining parts taken from reference TRBV25-1 and TRBJ2-5, reads EADIYQTPRYLVIGTGKKITLECSQTMGHDKMYWYQQDPGMELHLIHYSYGVNSTEKGDLSSESTVSRIRTEHFPLTLESARPSHTSQYLCASSDPRRVTGETQYFGPGTRLLVL.

The rearrangement uses TRBV10-3 and TRBJ2-3; TCRdb indicates TRBD1, and absent DNA this call remains unverified. CDR1 is ENHRY, CDR2 SYGVKD, per germline. This CDR3 is built from 16 residues. CDR3 amino acids: CAISESDPYQADTQYF.

The CDR3: CASSGVGWGTEAFF. J is TRBJ1-1 and V is TRBV25-1. The CDR3 sequence is 14 residues long. The V gene's germline CDR1 is MGHDK and CDR2 SYGVNS.

The J gene is TRBJ2-1, the V gene TRBV20-1; TCRdb's D call, TRBD2, is unchecked because there is no DNA. The CDR3 runs 13 residues. Germline loops: CDR1 DFQATT, CDR2 SNEGSKA (reference sequence). CDR3 sequence: CSASGSGYNEQFF.

This sequence joins TRBV29-1 and TRBJ1-2; TCRdb names TRBD1, which stays unverified in the absence of DNA. CDR3 size: 13 residues. The germline V gene encodes CDR1 SQVTM and CDR2 ANQGSEA. The CDR3 reads CSVPEAGGPSYTF.

The chain has TRBV29-1 and TRBJ2-7; TCRdb's D call of TRBD1 is untestable without DNA. Germline V lookup: CDR1 SQVTM, CDR2 ANQGSEA. CDR3 length equals 13 residues. CDR3 amino acids: CSVGVDRGYEQYF.

The rearrangement uses TRBV20-1 and TRBJ1-1. Germline CDR1 is DFQATT and CDR2 is SNEGSKA (reference sequence). This CDR3 has 11 residues. CDR3 sequence reads: CSARWGTEAFF.